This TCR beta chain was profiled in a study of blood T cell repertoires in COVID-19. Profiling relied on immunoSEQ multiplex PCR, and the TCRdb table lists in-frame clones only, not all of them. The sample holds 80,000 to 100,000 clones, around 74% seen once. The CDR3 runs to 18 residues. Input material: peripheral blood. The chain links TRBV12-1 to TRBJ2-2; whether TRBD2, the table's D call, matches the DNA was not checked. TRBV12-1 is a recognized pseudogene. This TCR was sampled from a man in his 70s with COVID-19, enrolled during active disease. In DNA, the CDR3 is TGTGCCAGCCGAAGAGGCCCCGGCGGCTGGACGAACACCGGGGAGCTGTTTTTT. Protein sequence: CASRRGPGGWTNTGELFF.